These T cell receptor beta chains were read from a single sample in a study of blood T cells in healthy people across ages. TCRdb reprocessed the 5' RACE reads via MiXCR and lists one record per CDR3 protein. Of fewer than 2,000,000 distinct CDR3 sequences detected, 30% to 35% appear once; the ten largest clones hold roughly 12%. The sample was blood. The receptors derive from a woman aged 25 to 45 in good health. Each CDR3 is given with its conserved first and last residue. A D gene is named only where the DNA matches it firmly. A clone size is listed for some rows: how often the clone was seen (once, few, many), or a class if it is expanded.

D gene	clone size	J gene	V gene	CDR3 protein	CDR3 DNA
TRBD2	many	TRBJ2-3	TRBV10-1	CASSETGTTSDTQYF	TGCGCCAGCAGTGAAACCGGGACTACATCAGATACGCAGTATTTT
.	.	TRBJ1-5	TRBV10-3	CATTSNDNQPQHF	TGTGCCACTACCTCCAATGACAATCAGCCCCAGCATTTT
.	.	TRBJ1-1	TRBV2	CASSGTEINTEAFF	TGTGCCAGCAGTGGGACAGAAATAAACACTGAAGCTTTCTTT
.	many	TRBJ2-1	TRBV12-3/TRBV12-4	CASSLEAVEQFF	TGTGCCAGCAGTTTAGAGGCGGTTGAGCAGTTCTTC
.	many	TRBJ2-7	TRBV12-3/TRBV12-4	CASSPGTGYEQYF	TGCGCCAGCAGCCCCGGGACTGGATACGAGCAGTACTTC
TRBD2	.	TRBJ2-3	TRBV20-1	CSARDSPPWREGTQYF	TGCAGTGCTAGAGATTCCCCTCCCTGGCGGGAGGGTACGCAGTATTTT
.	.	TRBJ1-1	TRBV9	CASSDSVSPNTEAFF	TGTGCCAGCAGCGATTCGGTCTCACCGAACACTGAAGCTTTCTTT
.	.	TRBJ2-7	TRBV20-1	CSATTGSSYEQYF	TGCAGTGCTACTACAGGGAGCTCCTACGAGCAGTACTTC
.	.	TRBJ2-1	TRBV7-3	CASSLTGTREQFF	TGTGCCAGCAGCCTGACAGGTACACGAGAGCAGTTCTTC
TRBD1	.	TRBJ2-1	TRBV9	CASSGGTGNSEQCF	TGTGCCAGCAGCGGGGGGACAGGGAACAGTGAGCAGTGCTTC
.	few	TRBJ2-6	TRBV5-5	CASSLGAVKGGLTGANVLTF	TGTGCCAGCAGCTTGGGGGCTGTGAAAGGGGGTCTCACTGGGGCCAACGTCCTGACTTTC
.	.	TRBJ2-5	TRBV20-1	CSARHSMGETQYF	TGCAGTGCTAGACACAGTATGGGGGAGACCCAGTACTTC
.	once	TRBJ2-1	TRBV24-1	CATSFRNEQFF	TGTGCCACCTCCTTCCGCAATGAGCAGTTCTTT
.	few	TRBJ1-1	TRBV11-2	CASSYDRFTEAFF	TGTGCCAGCAGCTACGACAGGTTCACGGAAGCTTTCTTT
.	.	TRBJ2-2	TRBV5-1	CASSGGPATNTGELFF	TGCGCCAGCAGCGGGGGGCCGGCGACGAACACCGGGGAGCTGTTTTTT
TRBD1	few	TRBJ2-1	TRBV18	CASSPLDRGNEQFF	TGTGCCAGCTCGCCCTTGGACAGGGGCAATGAGCAGTTCTTC
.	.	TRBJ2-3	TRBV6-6	CASSSEASGDTQYF	TGTGCCAGCAGTTCCGAGGCCTCCGGAGATACGCAGTATTTT
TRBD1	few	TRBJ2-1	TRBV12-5	CASGLVVGQGAPYNEQFF	TGTGCTAGTGGTTTGGTGGTAGGACAGGGGGCGCCTTACAATGAGCAGTTCTTC
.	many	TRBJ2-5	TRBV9	CASSASGGQETQYF	TGTGCCAGCAGCGCATCCGGGGGCCAAGAGACCCAGTACTTC
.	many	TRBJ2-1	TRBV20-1	CSARAGDEQFF	TGCAGTGCCCGCGCCGGGGATGAGCAGTTCTTC
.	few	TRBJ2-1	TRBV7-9	CASSLVAAGAGRAEQFF	TGTGCCAGCAGCTTAGTGGCCGCGGGGGCCGGTAGGGCTGAGCAGTTCTTC
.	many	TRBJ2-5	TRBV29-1	CSVGRRLQETQYF	TGCAGCGTTGGAAGGAGGCTTCAAGAGACCCAGTACTTC
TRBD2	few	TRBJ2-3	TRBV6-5	CASSNGAGTSTDTQYF	TGTGCCAGCAGCAACGGAGCGGGGACTAGCACAGATACGCAGTATTTT
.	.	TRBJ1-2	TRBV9	CASGGSLYGYTF	TGTGCCAGCGGGGGCTCCCTCTATGGCTACACCTTC